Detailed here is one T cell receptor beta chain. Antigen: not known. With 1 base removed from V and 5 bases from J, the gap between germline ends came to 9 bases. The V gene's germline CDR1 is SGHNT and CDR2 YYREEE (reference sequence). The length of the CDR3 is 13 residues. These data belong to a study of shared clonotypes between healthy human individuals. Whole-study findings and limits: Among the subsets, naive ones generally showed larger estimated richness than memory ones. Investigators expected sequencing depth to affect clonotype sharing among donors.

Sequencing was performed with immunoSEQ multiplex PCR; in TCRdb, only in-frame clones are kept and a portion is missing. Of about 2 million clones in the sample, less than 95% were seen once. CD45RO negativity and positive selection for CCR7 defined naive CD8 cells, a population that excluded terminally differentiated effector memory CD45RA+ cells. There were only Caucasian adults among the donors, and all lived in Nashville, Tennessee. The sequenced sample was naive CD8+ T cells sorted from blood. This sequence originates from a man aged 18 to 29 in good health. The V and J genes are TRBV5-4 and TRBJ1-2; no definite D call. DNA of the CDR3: TGTGCCAGCAGCTTGTTGGGAAGTTATGGCTACACCTTC. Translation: CASSLLGSYGYTF.